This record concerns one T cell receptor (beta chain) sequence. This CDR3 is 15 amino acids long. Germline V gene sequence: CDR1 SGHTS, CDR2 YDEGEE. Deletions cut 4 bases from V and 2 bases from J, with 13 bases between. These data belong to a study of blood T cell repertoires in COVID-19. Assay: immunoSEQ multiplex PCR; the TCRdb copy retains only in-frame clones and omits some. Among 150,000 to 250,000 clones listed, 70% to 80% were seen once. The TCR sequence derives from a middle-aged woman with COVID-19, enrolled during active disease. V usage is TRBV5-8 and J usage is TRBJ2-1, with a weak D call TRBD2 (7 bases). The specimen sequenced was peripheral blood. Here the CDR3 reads CASSPGRGTYNEQFF. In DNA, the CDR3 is TGTGCCAGCAGCCCGGGGAGGGGGACCTACAATGAGCAGTTCTTC. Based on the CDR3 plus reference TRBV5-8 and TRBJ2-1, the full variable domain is EAGVTQSPTHLIKTRGQQATLRCSPISGHTSVYWYQQALGLGLQFLLWYDEGEERNRGNFPPRFSGRQFPNYSSELNVNALELEDSALYLCASSPGRGTYNEQFFGPGTRLTVL.